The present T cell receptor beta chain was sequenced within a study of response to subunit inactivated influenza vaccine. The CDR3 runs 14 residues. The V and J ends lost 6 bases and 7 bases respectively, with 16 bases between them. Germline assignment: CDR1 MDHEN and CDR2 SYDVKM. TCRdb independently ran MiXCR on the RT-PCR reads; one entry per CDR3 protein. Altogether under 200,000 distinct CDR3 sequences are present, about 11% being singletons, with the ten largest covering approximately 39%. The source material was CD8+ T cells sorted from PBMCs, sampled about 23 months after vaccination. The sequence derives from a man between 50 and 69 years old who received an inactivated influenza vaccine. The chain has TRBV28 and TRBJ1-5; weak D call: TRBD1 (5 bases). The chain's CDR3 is CASSPGQGGQPQHF. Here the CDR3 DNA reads TGTGCCAGCAGCCCCGGCCAGGGAGGGCAGCCCCAGCATTTT.